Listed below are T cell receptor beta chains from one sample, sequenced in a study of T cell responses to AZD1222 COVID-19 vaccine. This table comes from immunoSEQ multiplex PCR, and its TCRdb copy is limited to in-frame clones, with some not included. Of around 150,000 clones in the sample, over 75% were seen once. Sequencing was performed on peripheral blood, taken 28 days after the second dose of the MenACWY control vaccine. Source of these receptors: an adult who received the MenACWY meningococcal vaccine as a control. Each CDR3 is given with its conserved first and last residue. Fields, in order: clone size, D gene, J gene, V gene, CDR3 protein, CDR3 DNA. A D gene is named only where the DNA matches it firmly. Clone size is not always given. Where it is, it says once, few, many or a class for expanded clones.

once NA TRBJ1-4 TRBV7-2 CASSPLLTGEKLFF TGTGCCAGCAGCCCGCTGCTTACGGGTGAAAAACTGTTTTTT
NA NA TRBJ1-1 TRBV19 CASSPRTTLLTEAFF TGTGCCAGTAGTCCTCGGACTACCCTTTTGACTGAAGCTTTCTTT
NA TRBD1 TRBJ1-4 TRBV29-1 CSVKDRGEKLFF TGCAGCGTAAAGGACAGGGGAGAAAAACTGTTTTTT
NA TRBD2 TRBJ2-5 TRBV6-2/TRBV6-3 CASSSPSGGPETQYF TGTGCCAGCAGTTCCCCGAGCGGGGGGCCGGAGACCCAGTACTTC
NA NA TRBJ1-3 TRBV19 CASTPRRAGNTIYF TGTGCCAGTACTCCACGCAGGGCTGGAAACACCATATATTTT
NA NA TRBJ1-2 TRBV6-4 CASSPMGGISYGYTF TGTGCCAGCAGTCCGATGGGAGGGATTAGCTATGGCTACACCTTC
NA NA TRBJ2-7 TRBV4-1 CASSQEVQQYF TGCGCCAGCAGCCAAGAGGTCCAGCAGTACTTC
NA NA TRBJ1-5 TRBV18 CASSPTGGNQPQHF TGTGCCAGCTCACCGACAGGAGGTAATCAGCCCCAGCATTTT
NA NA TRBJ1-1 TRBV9 CASSLGGRMNTEAFF TGTGCCAGCAGCCTCGGAGGGAGGATGAACACTGAAGCTTTCTTT
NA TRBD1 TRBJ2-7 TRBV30 CAWRDRAVLAGEQYF TGTGCCTGGAGGGACAGGGCGGTTTTAGCAGGCGAGCAGTACTTC
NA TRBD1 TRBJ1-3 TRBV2 CASSRQGSGDTIYF TGTGCCAGCAGTCGACAGGGTTCGGGAGACACCATATATTTT
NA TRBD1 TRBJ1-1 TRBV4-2 CASSQDPPGQGAFAEAFF TGTGCCAGCAGCCAAGATCCACCGGGACAGGGGGCATTCGCGGAAGCTTTCTTT
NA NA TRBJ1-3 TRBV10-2 CASSMMNTIYF TGCGCCAGTTCGATGATGAACACCATATATTTT
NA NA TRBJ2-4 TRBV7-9 CASSLAQGAKNIQYF TGTGCCAGCAGCTTAGCCCAGGGAGCCAAAAACATTCAGTACTTC
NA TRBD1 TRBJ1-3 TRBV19 CASTPADRSGNTIYF TGTGCCAGTACCCCAGCGGACAGGTCTGGAAACACCATATATTTT
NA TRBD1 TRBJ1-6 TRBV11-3 CASITGGYGISYNSPLHF TGTGCCAGCATAACAGGGGGGTATGGTATCTCCTATAATTCACCCCTCCACTTT
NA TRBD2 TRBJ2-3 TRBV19 CASSITSGPTDTQYF TGTGCCAGTAGTATTACTAGCGGGCCCACAGATACGCAGTATTTT
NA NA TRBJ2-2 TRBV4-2 CASSQPRAVLGIGELFF TGTGCCAGCAGCCAGCCCCGGGCGGTCCTCGGGATCGGGGAGCTGTTTTTT
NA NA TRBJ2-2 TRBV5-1 CASRTGPPNTGELFF TGCGCCAGCAGAACGGGCCCACCAAACACCGGGGAGCTGTTTTTT
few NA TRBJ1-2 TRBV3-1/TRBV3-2 CASSYDRRGGYTF TGTGCCAGCAGCTACGATCGGAGGGGCGGCTACACCTTC
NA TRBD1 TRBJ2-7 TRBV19 CASSKQTGWLYF TGTGCCAGTAGTAAACAGACAGGGTGGCTGTACTTC
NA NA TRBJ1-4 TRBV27 CASSLSPLGGYKEKLFF TGTGCCAGCAGTTTATCCCCATTGGGGGGGTATAAGGAAAAACTGTTTTTT
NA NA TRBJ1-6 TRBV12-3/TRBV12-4 CASSLGTFSPLHF TGTGCCAGCAGTTTAGGGACCTTCTCACCCCTCCACTTT
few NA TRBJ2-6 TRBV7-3 CASSSPWDTSSGANVLTF TGTGCCAGCAGCTCCCCGTGGGACACCTCATCTGGGGCCAACGTCCTGACTTTC
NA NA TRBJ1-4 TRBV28 CASSTFSNEKLFF TGTGCCAGCAGTACCTTTAGTAATGAAAAACTGTTTTTT
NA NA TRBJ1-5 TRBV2 CASSALSASNQPQHF TGTGCCAGCAGCGCCCTGTCGGCCAGCAATCAGCCCCAGCATTTT
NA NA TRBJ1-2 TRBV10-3 CAISESGQGMNYGYTF TGTGCCATCAGTGAGAGTGGGCAGGGGATGAACTATGGCTACACCTTC